This TCR beta chain was captured in a study of shared clonotypes between healthy human individuals. The naive CD8 fraction comprised CD45RO-negative cells positively selected for CCR7 and excluded terminally differentiated effector memory CD45RA+ cells. Authors' analysis steps: Filtering differed since immunoSEQ provided only junctions, with no quality scores. Sequenced by immunoSEQ multiplex PCR; TCRdb stores in-frame clones only, minus some. D and trimming were read from the DNA, whereas the V and J calls and clone size are those reported in that table. The sample yields hundreds of thousands of clones, just over 90% seen once. This TCR derives from a man aged 25 to 40 in good health. The sequenced material came from naive CD8+ T cells sorted from blood.

In DNA, the CDR3 is TGTGCCAGCAGTCTTAAGGACAGACTGTATCAGCCCCAGCATTTT. Its protein product is CASSLKDRLYQPQHF. The V gene is TRBV28, the J gene TRBJ1-5; weak D call: TRBD1 (6 bases). There are 15 residues in the CDR3. Germline V CDR1 and CDR2: MDHEN, SYDVKM. Trimming took 5 bases from V and 5 from J, leaving 16 bases between them.